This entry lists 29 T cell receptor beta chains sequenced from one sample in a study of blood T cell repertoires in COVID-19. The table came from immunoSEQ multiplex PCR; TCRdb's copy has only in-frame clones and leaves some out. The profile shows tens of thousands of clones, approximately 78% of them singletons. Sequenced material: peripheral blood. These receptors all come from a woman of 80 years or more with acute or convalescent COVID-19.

CDR3 region: CASRLAGGTYEQYF. The CDR3 bases are TGTGCCAGTAGGCTAGCGGGAGGTACCTACGAGCAGTACTTC. The chain carries TRBV19 and TRBJ2-7; 11 bases align to TRBD2. CDR3 length: 14 residues. Germline CDR1 reads LNHDA; CDR2 reads SQIVND (reference sequence). The V and J ends lost 6 bases and 2 bases, in that order; junction bases with no gene match: 3.

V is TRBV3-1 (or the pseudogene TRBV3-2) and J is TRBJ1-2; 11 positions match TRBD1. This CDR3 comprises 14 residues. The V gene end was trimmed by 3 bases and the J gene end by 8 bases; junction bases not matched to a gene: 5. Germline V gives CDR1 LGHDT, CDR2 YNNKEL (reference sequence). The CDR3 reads CASSQGQGVQGYTF. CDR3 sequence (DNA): TGTGCCAGCAGCCAGGGACAGGGGGTCCAGGGCTACACCTTC.

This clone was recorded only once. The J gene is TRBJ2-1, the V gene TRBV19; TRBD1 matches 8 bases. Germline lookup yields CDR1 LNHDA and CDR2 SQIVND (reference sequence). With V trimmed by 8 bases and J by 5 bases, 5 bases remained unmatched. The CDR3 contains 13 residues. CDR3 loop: CASWDRSDNEQFF. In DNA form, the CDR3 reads TGTGCCAGTTGGGACAGGAGCGACAATGAGCAGTTCTTC.

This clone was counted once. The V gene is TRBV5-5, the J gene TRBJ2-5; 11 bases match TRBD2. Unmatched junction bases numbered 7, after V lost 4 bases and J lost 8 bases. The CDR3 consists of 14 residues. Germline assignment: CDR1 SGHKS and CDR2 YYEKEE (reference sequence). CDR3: CASSALTSGATQYF. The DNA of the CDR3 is TGTGCCAGCAGCGCACTGACTAGCGGGGCCACCCAGTACTTC.

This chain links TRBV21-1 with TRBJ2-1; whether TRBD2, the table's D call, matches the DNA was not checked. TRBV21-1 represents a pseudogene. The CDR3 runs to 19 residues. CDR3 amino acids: CASSKPRLAAPLSYNEQFF. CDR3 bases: TGTGCCAGCAGCAAACCCAGACTAGCGGCACCCCTCTCCTACAATGAGCAGTTCTTC.

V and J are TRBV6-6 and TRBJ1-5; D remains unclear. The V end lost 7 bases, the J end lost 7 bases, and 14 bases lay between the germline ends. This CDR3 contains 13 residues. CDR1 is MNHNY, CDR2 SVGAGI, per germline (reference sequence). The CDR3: CASNDPGGQPQHF. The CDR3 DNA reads TGTGCCAGCAACGACCCCGGCGGACAGCCCCAGCATTTT.

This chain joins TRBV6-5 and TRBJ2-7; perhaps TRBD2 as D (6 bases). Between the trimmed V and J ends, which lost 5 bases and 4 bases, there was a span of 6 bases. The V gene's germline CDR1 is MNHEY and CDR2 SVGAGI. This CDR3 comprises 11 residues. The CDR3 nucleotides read TGTGCCAGCAGTCGGGAGTACGAGCAGTACTTC. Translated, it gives CASSREYEQYF.

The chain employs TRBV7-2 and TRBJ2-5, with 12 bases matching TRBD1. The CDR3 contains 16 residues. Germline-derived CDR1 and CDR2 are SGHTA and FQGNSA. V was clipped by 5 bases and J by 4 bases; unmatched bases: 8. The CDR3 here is CASSPGDRGLPETQYF. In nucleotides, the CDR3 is TGTGCCAGCAGCCCAGGGGACAGGGGGCTCCCAGAGACCCAGTACTTC. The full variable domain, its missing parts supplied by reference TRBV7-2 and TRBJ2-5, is GAGVSQSPSNKVTEKGKDVELRCDPISGHTALYWYRQSLGQGLEFLIYFQGNSAPDKSGLPSDRFSAERTGGSVSTLTIQRTQQEDSAVYLCASSPGDRGLPETQYFGPGTRLLVL.

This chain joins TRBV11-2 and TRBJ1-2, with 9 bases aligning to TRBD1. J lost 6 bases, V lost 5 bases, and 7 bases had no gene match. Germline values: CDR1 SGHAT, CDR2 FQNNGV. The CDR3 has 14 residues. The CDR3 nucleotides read TGTGCCAGCAGCGGTGACAGGGGGGGGCATGGCTACACCTTC. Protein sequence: CASSGDRGGHGYTF.

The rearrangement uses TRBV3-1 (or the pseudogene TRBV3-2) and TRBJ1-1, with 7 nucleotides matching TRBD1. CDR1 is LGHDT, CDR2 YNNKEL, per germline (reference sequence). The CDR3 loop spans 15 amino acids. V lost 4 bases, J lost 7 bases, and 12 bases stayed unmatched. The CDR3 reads CASSPRGVGNGEAFF. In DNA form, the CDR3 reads TGTGCCAGCAGCCCCAGGGGGGTGGGTAATGGTGAAGCTTTCTTT.

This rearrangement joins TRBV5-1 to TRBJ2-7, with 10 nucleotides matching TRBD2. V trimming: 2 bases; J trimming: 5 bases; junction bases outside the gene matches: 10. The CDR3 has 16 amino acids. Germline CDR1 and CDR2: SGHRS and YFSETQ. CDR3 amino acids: CASSLPRGTSVDEQYF. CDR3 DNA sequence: TGCGCCAGCAGCTTACCCCGGGGGACTAGCGTCGACGAGCAGTACTTC. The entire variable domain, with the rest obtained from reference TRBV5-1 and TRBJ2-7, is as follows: KAGVTQTPRYLIKTRGQQVTLSCSPISGHRSVSWYQQTPGQGLQFLFEYFSETQRNKGNFPGRFSGRQFSNSRSEMNVSTLELGDSALYLCASSLPRGTSVDEQYFGPGTRLTVT.

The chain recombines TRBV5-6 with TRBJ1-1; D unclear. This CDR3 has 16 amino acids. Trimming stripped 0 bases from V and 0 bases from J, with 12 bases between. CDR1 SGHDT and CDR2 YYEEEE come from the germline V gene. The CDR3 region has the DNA TGTGCCAGCAGCTTGGACCGCGGGCCGATGAACACTGAAGCTTTCTTT. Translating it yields CASSLDRGPMNTEAFF. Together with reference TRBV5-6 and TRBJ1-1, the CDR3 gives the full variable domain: DAGVTQSPTHLIKTRGQQVTLRCSPKSGHDTVSWYQQALGQGPQFIFQYYEEEERQRGNFPDRFSGHQFPNYSSELNVNALLLGDSALYLCASSLDRGPMNTEAFFGQGTRLTVV.

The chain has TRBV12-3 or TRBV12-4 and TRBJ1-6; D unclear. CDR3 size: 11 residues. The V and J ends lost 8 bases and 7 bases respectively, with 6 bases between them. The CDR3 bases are TGTGCCAGCCCCGTGAATTCACCCCTCCACTTT. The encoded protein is CASPVNSPLHF.

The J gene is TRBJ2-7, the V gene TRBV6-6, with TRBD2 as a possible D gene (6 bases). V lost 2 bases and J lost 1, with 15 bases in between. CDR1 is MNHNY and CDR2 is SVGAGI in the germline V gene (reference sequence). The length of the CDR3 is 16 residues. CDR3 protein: CASSYRLGGESYEQYF. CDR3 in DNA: TGTGCCAGCAGTTACCGCTTGGGGGGAGAGTCCTACGAGCAGTACTTC.

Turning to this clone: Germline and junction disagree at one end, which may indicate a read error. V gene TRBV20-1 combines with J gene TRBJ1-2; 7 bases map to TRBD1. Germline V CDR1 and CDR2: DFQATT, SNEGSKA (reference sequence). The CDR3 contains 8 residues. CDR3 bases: TGCAGTGCCCGGGACAGATCTTTC. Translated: CSARDRSF.

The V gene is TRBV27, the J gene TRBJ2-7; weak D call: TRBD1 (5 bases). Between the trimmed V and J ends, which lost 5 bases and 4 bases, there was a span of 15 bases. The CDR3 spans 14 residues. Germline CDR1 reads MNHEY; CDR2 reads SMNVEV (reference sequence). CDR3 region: CASSRESQGYEQYF. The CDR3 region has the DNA TGTGCCAGCAGTCGAGAATCCCAGGGTTACGAGCAGTACTTC.

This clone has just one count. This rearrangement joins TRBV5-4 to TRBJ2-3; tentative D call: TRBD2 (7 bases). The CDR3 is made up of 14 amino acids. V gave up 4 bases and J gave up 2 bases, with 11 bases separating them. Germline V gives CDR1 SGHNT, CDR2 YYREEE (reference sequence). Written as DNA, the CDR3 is TGTGCCAGCAGCGGGGGGGGCCCCACAGATACGCAGTATTTT. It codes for CASSGGGPTDTQYF.

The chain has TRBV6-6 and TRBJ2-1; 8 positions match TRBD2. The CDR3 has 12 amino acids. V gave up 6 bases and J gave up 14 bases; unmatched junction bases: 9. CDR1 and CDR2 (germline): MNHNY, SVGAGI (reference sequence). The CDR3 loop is CASSSRSGKEFF. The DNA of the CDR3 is TGTGCCAGCAGCTCCCGTAGCGGGAAGGAGTTCTTC.

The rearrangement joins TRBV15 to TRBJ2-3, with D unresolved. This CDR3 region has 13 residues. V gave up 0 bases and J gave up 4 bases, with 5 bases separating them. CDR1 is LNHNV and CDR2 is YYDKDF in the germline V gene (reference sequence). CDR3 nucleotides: TGTGCCACCAGCAGAGATTTAGCAGATACGCAGTATTTT. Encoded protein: CATSRDLADTQYF.

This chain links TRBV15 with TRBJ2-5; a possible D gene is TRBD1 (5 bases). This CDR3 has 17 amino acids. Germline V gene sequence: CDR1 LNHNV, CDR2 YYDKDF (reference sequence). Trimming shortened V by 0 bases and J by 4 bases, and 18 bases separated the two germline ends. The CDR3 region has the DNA TGTGCCACCAGCAGAGATCGGGCAGGGTGGGTGGCAGAGACCCAGTACTTC. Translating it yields CATSRDRAGWVAETQYF. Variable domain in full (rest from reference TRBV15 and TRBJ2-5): DAMVIQNPRYQVTQFGKPVTLSCSQTLNHNVMYWYQQKSSQAPKLLFHYYDKDFNNEADTPDNFQSRRPNTSFCFLDIRSPGLGDTAMYLCATSRDRAGWVAETQYFGPGTRLLVL.

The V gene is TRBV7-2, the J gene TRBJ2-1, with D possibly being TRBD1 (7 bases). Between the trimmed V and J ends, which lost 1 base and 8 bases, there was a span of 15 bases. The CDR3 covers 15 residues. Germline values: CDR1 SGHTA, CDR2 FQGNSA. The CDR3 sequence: CASSLGTGRGDEQFF. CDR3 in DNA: TGTGCCAGCAGCTTAGGGACAGGAAGGGGGGATGAGCAGTTCTTC. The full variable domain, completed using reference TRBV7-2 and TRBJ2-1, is GAGVSQSPSNKVTEKGKDVELRCDPISGHTALYWYRQSLGQGLEFLIYFQGNSAPDKSGLPSDRFSAERTGGSVSTLTIQRTQQEDSAVYLCASSLGTGRGDEQFFGPGTRLTVL.

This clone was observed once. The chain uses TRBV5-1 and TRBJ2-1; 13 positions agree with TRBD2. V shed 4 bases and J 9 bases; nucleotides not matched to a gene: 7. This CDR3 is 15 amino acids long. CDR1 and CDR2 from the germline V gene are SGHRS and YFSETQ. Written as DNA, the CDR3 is TGCGCCAGCAGCCAGGGGACTAGCGGGATAGTTGAGCAGTTCTTC. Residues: CASSQGTSGIVEQFF.

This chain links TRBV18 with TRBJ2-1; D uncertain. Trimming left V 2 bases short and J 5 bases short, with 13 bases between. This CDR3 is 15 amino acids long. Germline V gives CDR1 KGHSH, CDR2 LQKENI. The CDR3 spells CASSPSQVLNNEQFF. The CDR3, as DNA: TGTGCCAGCTCACCAAGTCAGGTTTTGAACAATGAGCAGTTCTTC.

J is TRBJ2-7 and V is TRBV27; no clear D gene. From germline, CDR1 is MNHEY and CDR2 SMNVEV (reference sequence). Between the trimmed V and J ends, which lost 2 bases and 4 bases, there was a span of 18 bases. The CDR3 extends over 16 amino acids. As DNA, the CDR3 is TGTGCCAGCAGTTTAGGGTGTATTGGGCTCACTTACGAGCAGTACTTC. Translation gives CASSLGCIGLTYEQYF.

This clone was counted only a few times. The CDR3 DNA reads TGTGCCAGCAGCTTAGGGGGCGCGAGAGGAGCCAACGTCCTGACTTTC. Encoded protein: CASSLGGARGANVLTF. This chain connects TRBV7-9 to TRBJ2-6; tentatively, D is TRBD1 (5 bases). Trimming left V 1 base short and J 7 bases short, with 14 bases between. The CDR3 spans 16 residues. Germline V gene lookup returns CDR1 SEHNR and CDR2 FQNEAQ (reference sequence).

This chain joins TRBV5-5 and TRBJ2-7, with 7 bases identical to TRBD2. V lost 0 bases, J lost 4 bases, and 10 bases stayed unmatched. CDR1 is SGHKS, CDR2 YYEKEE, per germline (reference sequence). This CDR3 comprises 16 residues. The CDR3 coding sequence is TGTGCCAGCAGCTTGGCGGTATGGGGGGGATCGTACGAGCAGTACTTC. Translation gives CASSLAVWGGSYEQYF.

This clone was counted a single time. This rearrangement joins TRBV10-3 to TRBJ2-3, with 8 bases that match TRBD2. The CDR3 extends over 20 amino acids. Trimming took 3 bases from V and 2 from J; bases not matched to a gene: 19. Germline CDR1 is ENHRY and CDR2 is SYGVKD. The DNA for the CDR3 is TGTGCCATCAGTGAAGGGGCCGGGAGGGGGTACTGGGAAGACACAGATACGCAGTATTTT. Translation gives CAISEGAGRGYWEDTDTQYF.

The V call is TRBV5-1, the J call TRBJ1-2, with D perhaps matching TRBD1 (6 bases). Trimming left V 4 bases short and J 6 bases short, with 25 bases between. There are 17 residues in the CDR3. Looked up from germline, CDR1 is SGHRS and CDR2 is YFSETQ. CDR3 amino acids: CASSLHPQGGGIDGYTF. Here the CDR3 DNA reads TGCGCCAGCAGCCTTCACCCCCAAGGGGGGGGGATAGATGGCTACACCTTC.

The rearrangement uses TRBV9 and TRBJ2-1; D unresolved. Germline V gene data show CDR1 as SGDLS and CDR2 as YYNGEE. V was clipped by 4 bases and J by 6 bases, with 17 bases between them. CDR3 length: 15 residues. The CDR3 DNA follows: TGTGCCAGCAGCCCGTCGCACGTTTTCGGCAATGAGCAGTTCTTC. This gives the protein CASSPSHVFGNEQFF.